The 32 T cell receptor beta chains in this list originate from one sample, sequenced in a study of blood T cell repertoires in COVID-19. TCRdb's table, derived via immunoSEQ multiplex PCR, lists solely in-frame clones and lacks some. The sample contains some 200,000 clones, 80% to 90% of which appear only once. Sequencing was carried out using peripheral blood. These receptor sequences come from a woman between 40 and 55 years old who had recovered from COVID-19.

This clone has just one count. V usage is TRBV6-2 or TRBV6-3 and J usage is TRBJ2-5; D not resolved. The V gene lost 2 bases and the J gene lost 8 bases, with 12 bases spanning the gap. The CDR3 is made up of 13 amino acids. Germline CDR1 reads MNHEY; CDR2 reads SVGEGT. The CDR3 sequence is CASSYMVAGTQYF. CDR3 DNA: TGTGCCAGCAGTTACATGGTAGCCGGTACCCAGTACTTC.

The chain couples TRBV27 to TRBJ2-7; TRBD2 aligns across 14 bases. Germline CDR1 is MNHEY and CDR2 is SMNVEV (reference sequence). V dropped 6 bases and J dropped 0; count of bases not matched to a gene: 7. This CDR3 region has 17 residues. CDR3 protein: CASSGLAGGPSSYEQYF. In DNA form, the CDR3 reads TGTGCCAGCAGCGGACTAGCGGGGGGCCCGAGCTCCTACGAGCAGTACTTC.

The rearrangement uses TRBV9 and TRBJ2-5, with a weak D call TRBD2 (8 bases). The germline gives CDR1 SGDLS, CDR2 YYNGEE. This CDR3 has 17 residues. V was shortened by 4 bases and J by 1 base, with 20 bases between the two germline ends. CDR3 DNA sequence: TGTGCCAGCAGCCTTCGGGGGGGGACAGTCCTCCAAGAGACCCAGTACTTC. This codes for CASSLRGGTVLQETQYF.

The rearrangement uses TRBV7-2 and TRBJ2-5; D is ambiguous. CDR3 size: 14 residues. V lost 2 bases to trimming and J lost 4 bases, with 11 bases between them. The germline V gene encodes CDR1 SGHTA and CDR2 FQGNSA. DNA for the CDR3: TGTGCCAGCAGCTTAAACCGAGATAGAGAGACCCAGTACTTC. Translation gives CASSLNRDRETQYF. Using reference TRBV7-2 and TRBJ2-5 for the parts outside the CDR3, the full variable domain is GAGVSQSPSNKVTEKGKDVELRCDPISGHTALYWYRQSLGQGLEFLIYFQGNSAPDKSGLPSDRFSAERTGGSVSTLTIQRTQQEDSAVYLCASSLNRDRETQYFGPGTRLLVL.

This sequence joins TRBV5-4 and TRBJ2-3; 11 positions match TRBD2. The CDR3 is 16 amino acids. With V trimmed by 3 bases and J by 0 bases, 3 bases remained unmatched. Germline V CDR1 and CDR2: SGHNT, YYREEE (reference sequence). The CDR3 DNA sequence: TGTGCCAGCAGCTCGAGGACTAGCGGGAGCACAGATACGCAGTATTTT. This codes for CASSSRTSGSTDTQYF.

The chain couples TRBV28 to TRBJ1-5; D not resolved. The germline V gene has CDR1 MDHEN and CDR2 SYDVKM. V gave up 2 bases and J gave up 5 bases, with 4 bases separating them. This CDR3 comprises 12 residues. As DNA, the CDR3 is TGTGCCAGCAGTTTACGTCATCAGCCCCAGCATTTT. Residues: CASSLRHQPQHF.

CDR3: CAISAHTAGKGGYQPQHF. The CDR3 bases are TGTGCCATCAGTGCCCATACCGCAGGGAAGGGGGGGTATCAGCCCCAGCATTTT. The gene calls are TRBV10-3 and TRBJ1-5; TRBD1 might be the D (6 bases). Germline CDR1 ENHRY, CDR2 SYGVKD. The V end lost 4 bases, the J end lost 5 bases, and 24 bases lay between the germline ends. CDR3 length: 18 amino acids.

The chain recombines TRBV10-3 with TRBJ2-6; D is possibly TRBD2 (6 bases). Germline CDR1 is ENHRY and CDR2 is SYGVKD. CDR3 length equals 18 residues. V was trimmed by 8 bases and J by 1 base, leaving 21 bases between them. The CDR3 region has the DNA TGTGCCATCTCGGCCCGCGGGACTTCTTTTTCTGGGGCCAACGTCCTGACTTTC. This translates into CAISARGTSFSGANVLTF.

V and J are TRBV5-1 and TRBJ2-4; 7 bases line up with TRBD1. This CDR3 contains 14 residues. After removal of 2 bases from V and 5 bases from J, the junction contained 4 bases not matched to a gene. Germline loops: CDR1 SGHRS, CDR2 YFSETQ. Written as DNA, the CDR3 is TGCGCCAGCAGCTTAGGGACAGCTCAAAACATTCAGTACTTC. Translation gives CASSLGTAQNIQYF.

In its sample, this clone was seen a few times. The chain employs TRBV4-3 and TRBJ2-1, with D maybe TRBD2 (6 bases). The V end lost 2 bases, the J end lost 1 base, and 15 bases lay between the germline ends. This CDR3 contains 17 residues. Per germline, CDR1 LGHNA and CDR2 YSLEER. CDR3 residues: CASSQRGGSSSYNEQFF. The CDR3 bases are TGCGCCAGCAGCCAACGTGGAGGGTCGAGTTCCTACAATGAGCAGTTCTTC.

The V and J genes are TRBV5-8 and TRBJ1-4, with 7 bases that match TRBD1. The CDR3 loop spans 15 amino acids. V trimming: 4 bases; J trimming: 5 bases; junction bases outside the gene matches: 8. Germline V gives CDR1 SGHTS, CDR2 YDEGEE. The CDR3 here is CASSPLDRSNEKLFF. In nucleotides, the CDR3 is TGTGCCAGCAGCCCGCTGGACAGGTCGAATGAAAAACTGTTTTTT. Supplemented by reference TRBV5-8 and TRBJ1-4, the full variable domain reads EAGVTQSPTHLIKTRGQQATLRCSPISGHTSVYWYQQALGLGLQFLLWYDEGEERNRGNFPPRFSGRQFPNYSSELNVNALELEDSALYLCASSPLDRSNEKLFFGSGTQLSVL.

V usage is TRBV12-5 and J usage is TRBJ2-7; D remains unclear. There are 16 residues in the CDR3. Between the trimmed V and J ends, which lost 2 bases and 6 bases, there was a span of 20 bases. Looked up from germline, CDR1 is LGHNT and CDR2 is FRNRAP. CDR3 sequence: CASGLPQSRMHGEQYF. In DNA, the CDR3 is TGTGCTAGTGGTTTGCCCCAAAGCAGGATGCACGGCGAGCAGTACTTC.

This chain uses TRBV5-1 with TRBJ1-2; D is unclear. The CDR3 is 14 residues long. Germline loops: CDR1 SGHRS, CDR2 YFSETQ. V lost 4 bases, J lost 1 base, and 11 bases lay in between. The CDR3 DNA is TGCGCCAGCAGCCGGGAGGTAGATAACTATGGCTACACCTTC. It is translated as CASSREVDNYGYTF.

The genes are TRBV28 and TRBJ2-3; D perhaps matches TRBD2 (5 bases). CDR1 MDHEN and CDR2 SYDVKM come from the germline V gene. V was clipped by 11 bases and J by 2 bases, with 11 bases between them. The CDR3 sequence is 12 residues long. In DNA form, the CDR3 reads TGTGCCGCGACGGGGATCACAGATACGCAGTATTTT. Translating it yields CAATGITDTQYF.

The chain recombines TRBV19 with TRBJ1-4; D is uncertain. CDR3 length equals 13 residues. Germline loops: CDR1 LNHDA, CDR2 SQIVND (reference sequence). The V end was cut by 4 bases, the J end by 8 bases, with 11 bases between. The CDR3 DNA follows: TGTGCCAGTAGTACCCAGGAGCGGGAAAAACTGTTTTTT. Its protein product is CASSTQEREKLFF.

This chain joins TRBV28 and TRBJ1-2; 10 nucleotides align to TRBD1. J gave up 8 bases and V 0 bases, and 6 bases lay outside the gene matches. The CDR3 runs to 15 residues. Germline loops: CDR1 MDHEN, CDR2 SYDVKM. The CDR3 DNA is TGTGCCAGCAGTTTATGGGGGACAGGGGCAGGGGGCTACACCTTC. Encoded protein: CASSLWGTGAGGYTF.

The sample holds one count of this clone. The chain combines TRBV18 with TRBJ1-5, with TRBD1 identical over 8 bases. The ends lost 5 bases at V and 6 bases at J; junction bases unmatched: 9. CDR1 is KGHSH, CDR2 LQKENI, per germline. The CDR3 totals 15 residues. The CDR3 loop is CASSTGQGEGQPQHF. CDR3 bases: TGTGCCAGCTCAACTGGACAGGGTGAAGGTCAGCCCCAGCATTTT. The full variable domain, in which reference TRBV18 and TRBJ1-5 provide the parts outside the CDR3, is NAGVMQNPRHLVRRRGQEARLRCSPMKGHSHVYWYRQLPEEGLKFMVYLQKENIIDESGMPKERFSAEFPKEGPSILRIQQVVRGDSAAYFCASSTGQGEGQPQHFGDGTRLSIL.

This clone appeared a single time. The chain links TRBV4-2 to TRBJ2-7; the D is unclear. Per the germline V gene, CDR1 is LGHNA and CDR2 is YNFKEQ. The CDR3 covers 15 residues. The V and J ends lost 0 bases and 2 bases respectively, with 11 bases between them. As DNA, the CDR3 is TGTGCCAGCAGCCAAGAACCCAGCGCAGCCTACGAGCAGTACTTC. It specifies CASSQEPSAAYEQYF.

V usage is TRBV7-2 and J usage is TRBJ1-5; 7 positions match TRBD1. The CDR3 loop spans 15 amino acids. With 3 bases clipped from V and 4 bases from J, the junction kept 6 bases outside the gene matches. CDR1 SGHTA and CDR2 FQGNSA come from the germline V gene. CDR3 in amino acids: CASSFTTGMNQPQHF. CDR3 in DNA: TGTGCCAGCAGCTTTACGACAGGGATGAATCAGCCCCAGCATTTT.

This clone showed up just once. The rearrangement uses TRBV7-9 and TRBJ2-4; TRBD1 aligns across 9 bases. The junction had 9 bases not matched to a gene; V was cut back by 11 bases and J by 7 bases. CDR3 length: 13 residues. CDR1 and CDR2 from the germline V gene are SEHNR and FQNEAQ (reference sequence). CDR3 residues: CAFIQGTGNIQYF. CDR3 coding DNA: TGTGCCTTCATACAGGGGACAGGGAACATTCAGTACTTC.

The CDR3 nucleotides read TGTGCCAGCAGTGACCAAGCCCAATCCCAGCATTTT. Translated: CASSDQAQSQHF. This chain joins TRBV2 and TRBJ1-5; the D is unclear. The CDR3 runs 12 residues. The germline V gene encodes CDR1 SNHLY and CDR2 FYNNEI. V was trimmed by 3 bases and J by 11 bases, leaving 11 bases between them.

In its sample, this clone was seen a few times. The chain links TRBV6-5 to TRBJ1-3; a possible D gene is TRBD1 (5 bases). Germline CDR1 is MNHEY and CDR2 is SVGAGI. V was clipped by 5 bases and J by 1 base, with 6 bases between them. The CDR3 has 13 residues. The DNA of the CDR3 is TGTGCCAGCAGTCGGGGGTCTGGAAACACCATATATTTT. This translates into CASSRGSGNTIYF.

V usage is TRBV30 and J usage is TRBJ1-6; D gene uncertain. The germline CDR1 and CDR2 sequences are GTSNPN and SVGIG (reference sequence). Trimming took off 4 bases at V and 8 bases at J, with 15 bases between the two ends. The CDR3 has 14 amino acids. Here the CDR3 DNA reads TGTGCCTGGACCCTCAACCGCCGGGATTCACCCCTCCACTTT. This gives the protein CAWTLNRRDSPLHF.

The chain joins TRBV6-2 or TRBV6-3 to TRBJ2-7, with a possible D match to TRBD2 (6 bases). Germline-derived CDR1 and CDR2 are MNHEY and SVGEGT. The CDR3 runs to 15 residues. The ends were cut back, 5 bases at V and 6 bases at J, with 20 bases in the middle. CDR3 bases: TGTGCCAGCAGTACGAGGGACTTAGGGTATCCCGAGCAGTACTTC. It is translated as CASSTRDLGYPEQYF.

V and J are TRBV3-1 (or the pseudogene TRBV3-2) and TRBJ1-2; D is possibly TRBD1 (5 bases). CDR3 length equals 13 residues. Germline CDR1 reads LGHDT; CDR2 reads YNNKEL (reference sequence). The V gene lost 2 bases and the J gene lost 8 bases, with 12 bases spanning the gap. The CDR3 loop reads CASSQRDFSGYTF. The CDR3 nucleotides read TGTGCCAGCAGCCAACGGGACTTCTCGGGCTACACCTTC.

V usage is TRBV4-2 and J usage is TRBJ1-1, with 9 positions matching TRBD1. Germline V CDR1 and CDR2: LGHNA, YNFKEQ. V lost 1 base and J lost 4; bases outside the gene matches: 4. CDR3 length equals 15 residues. The DNA of the CDR3 is TGTGCCAGCAGCCAAGCCACGGGACAGGGCACTGAAGCTTTCTTT. Translating it yields CASSQATGQGTEAFF.

In its sample, this clone was seen once. This chain uses TRBV6-2 or TRBV6-3 with TRBJ1-2; D unresolved. This CDR3 has 12 residues. Trimming removed 5 bases at V and 4 bases at J, with 8 bases between. CDR1 and CDR2 from the germline V gene are MNHEY and SVGEGT. CDR3 in amino acids: CASSPTVYGYTF. The DNA of the CDR3 is TGTGCCAGCAGTCCAACAGTCTATGGCTACACCTTC.

The CDR3 DNA sequence: TGTGCCAGCAGGCAGACAGATTTTGTAGGCTACACCTTC. This sequence encodes CASRQTDFVGYTF. The rearrangement uses TRBV12-3 or TRBV12-4 and TRBJ1-2, with TRBD1 as a possible D gene (5 bases). V shed 6 bases and J shed 8 bases, with 16 bases lying between them. This CDR3 is 13 amino acids long.

The V and J genes are TRBV19 and TRBJ2-1; TRBD2 agrees at 13 bases. CDR3 length: 14 amino acids. V shed 6 bases, J shed 7 bases, and the junction held 3 bases outside the gene matches. CDR1 is LNHDA, CDR2 SQIVND, per germline (reference sequence). CDR3 in DNA: TGTGCCAGTAGGACTAGCGGGGGGAGTAATGAGCAGTTCTTC. Its protein product is CASRTSGGSNEQFF.

In DNA form, the CDR3 reads TGTGCCAGCAGCCTGAGGACTGCAACTAATGAAAAACTGTTTTTT. Protein: CASSLRTATNEKLFF. The J gene is TRBJ1-4, the V gene TRBV2; the D is unclear. The CDR3 runs 15 residues. V dropped 6 bases and J dropped 0 bases, with 11 bases sitting between them. From germline, CDR1 is SNHLY and CDR2 FYNNEI.

The chain couples TRBV6-5 to TRBJ1-2; a possible D gene is TRBD1 (5 bases). This CDR3 comprises 11 residues. V lost 6 bases and J lost 6, with 8 bases in between. Germline V gene lookup returns CDR1 MNHEY and CDR2 SVGAGI. The CDR3 reads CASRKTDGYTF. CDR3 coding DNA: TGTGCCAGCAGGAAGACAGATGGCTACACCTTC.

This clone showed up just a few times. The rearrangement uses TRBV24-1 and TRBJ1-5, with 11 positions matching TRBD1. CDR3 size: 14 residues. The V and J ends lost 9 bases and 5 bases, in that order; junction bases with no gene match: 5. Germline CDR1 KGHDR, CDR2 SFDVKD. The CDR3 DNA follows: TGTGCCACCCGCGGACAGGGGGCTGATCAGCCCCAGCATTTT. As protein: CATRGQGADQPQHF.